Given below is one T cell receptor (beta chain) in context. This sample stems from a study of control samples from healthy donors and cancer patients. Clones were read by immunoSEQ multiplex PCR, and TCRdb kept only the in-frame ones, dropping some. The sample records 130,000 or so clones, over 75% being singletons. The V end was cut by 7 bases, the J end by 4 bases, with 8 bases between. This CDR3 has 10 residues. The germline V gene has CDR1 SQVTM and CDR2 ANQGSEA. The sequence derives from a man aged 40-49 years in good health. This chain connects TRBV29-1 to TRBJ2-7; D unresolved. The sequencing sample was made of blood. CDR3 region: CSAKGYEQYF. CDR3 DNA: TGCAGCGCTAAGGGTTACGAGCAGTACTTC.